Below, 26 T cell receptor beta chains from the same sample are listed, as sequenced in a study of blood T cell repertoires in COVID-19. Profiled with immunoSEQ multiplex PCR; TCRdb holds only in-frame clones, not every one. There are 60,000 to 75,000 clones in the sample; around 88% occur only once, and about 18% lies in the top ten. The sample comprised peripheral blood. The receptors shown here come from a woman older than 75 with active COVID-19.

The chain combines TRBV28 with TRBJ2-2; 7 bases are shared with TRBD2. Germline V CDR1 and CDR2: MDHEN, SYDVKM. V lost 6 bases, J lost 4 bases, and 8 bases stayed unmatched. The CDR3 is made up of 15 amino acids. CDR3 nucleotides: TGTGCCAGCAGCCTGGGCGGGGGAGGCACCGGGGAGCTGTTTTTT. Translating gives CASSLGGGGTGELFF.

The chain employs TRBV4-3 and TRBJ2-2; 9 bases line up with TRBD1. The CDR3 has 16 amino acids. The junction had 7 bases not matched to a gene; V was cut back by 1 base and J by 7 bases. The germline V gene has CDR1 LGHNA and CDR2 YSLEER. Here the CDR3 reads CASSQGHRGRGGELFF. The CDR3 DNA is TGCGCCAGCAGCCAAGGGCACAGGGGGCGAGGCGGGGAGCTGTTTTTT.

The CDR3 DNA follows: TGTGCCAGCTCACCAACGCACCTATACGAGCAGTACTTC. Translation gives CASSPTHLYEQYF. The V gene is TRBV18, the J gene TRBJ2-7; D gene unclear. V shed 2 bases and J shed 4 bases, with 9 bases lying between them. Germline V gives CDR1 KGHSH, CDR2 LQKENI. This CDR3 is 13 amino acids long. Filled out from reference TRBV18 and TRBJ2-7, the complete variable domain reads NAGVMQNPRHLVRRRGQEARLRCSPMKGHSHVYWYRQLPEEGLKFMVYLQKENIIDESGMPKERFSAEFPKEGPSILRIQQVVRGDSAAYFCASSPTHLYEQYFGPGTRLTVT.

The J gene is TRBJ2-1, the V gene TRBV29-1; TRBD1 matches 8 bases. V gave up 4 bases and J gave up 1 base; unmatched junction bases: 3. Germline V gene sequence: CDR1 SQVTM, CDR2 ANQGSEA. The CDR3 sequence is 14 residues long. The CDR3: CSVGGQASYNEQFF. Written as DNA, the CDR3 is TGCAGCGTTGGGGGACAGGCGTCCTACAATGAGCAGTTCTTC.

CDR3 loop: CATSDTRSSYNEQFF. The CDR3 nucleotides read TGTGCCACCAGTGACACCCGGAGCTCCTACAATGAGCAGTTCTTC. This sequence joins TRBV24-1 and TRBJ2-1; no firm D call. Germline values: CDR1 KGHDR, CDR2 SFDVKD. The CDR3 is 15 residues long. V was cut by 4 bases and J by 0 bases, with 9 bases left in between.

The chain employs TRBV5-6 and TRBJ2-7, with D possibly being TRBD2 (6 bases). V gave up 4 bases and J gave up 5 bases, with 13 bases separating them. Germline values: CDR1 SGHDT, CDR2 YYEEEE. The CDR3 length is 13 residues. This CDR3 is CASSAGGMDEQYF. CDR3 DNA: TGTGCCAGCAGCGCCGGCGGGATGGACGAGCAGTACTTC.

The chain is built from TRBV5-1 and TRBJ1-1, with 7 bases aligning to TRBD1. The CDR3 has 15 amino acids. V trimming: 2 bases; J trimming: 2 bases; junction bases outside the gene matches: 6. The V gene's germline CDR1 is SGHRS and CDR2 YFSETQ. CDR3 amino acids: CASSFPGQTNTEAFF. In DNA form, the CDR3 reads TGCGCCAGCAGCTTTCCGGGACAGACAAACACTGAAGCTTTCTTT. Full variable domain (rest looked up from reference TRBV5-1 and TRBJ1-1): KAGVTQTPRYLIKTRGQQVTLSCSPISGHRSVSWYQQTPGQGLQFLFEYFSETQRNKGNFPGRFSGRQFSNSRSEMNVSTLELGDSALYLCASSFPGQTNTEAFFGQGTRLTVV.

This clone was found a few times. This sample includes further DNA sequences coding for the same CDR3. The genes are TRBV4-3 and TRBJ2-7; D is ambiguous. The CDR3 sequence is 14 residues long. The V end was cut by 0 bases, the J end by 0 bases, with 6 bases between. Per the germline V gene, CDR1 is LGHNA and CDR2 is YSLEER. The CDR3 DNA reads as TGCGCCAGCAGCCAAGACCTTAGCTCCTACGAGCAGTACTTC. Translated, it gives CASSQDLSSYEQYF.

The CDR3 is CASSLDLNYGYTF. CDR3 in DNA: TGTGCCAGCAGCTTAGACTTGAACTATGGCTACACCTTC. The rearrangement uses TRBV7-8 and TRBJ1-2; D not certain. The CDR3 length is 13 residues. The germline V and J ends were trimmed by 1 base and 2 bases, with 5 bases remaining between them. Germline CDR1 is SGHVS and CDR2 is FQNEAQ.

This chain uses TRBV5-1 with TRBJ2-1; 8 bases map to TRBD1. J lost 1 base, V lost 3 bases, and 3 bases had no gene match. Germline V CDR1 and CDR2: SGHRS, YFSETQ. The CDR3 covers 15 residues. CDR3 bases: TGCGCCAGCAGCTCCGACAGGGGTTCCTACAATGAGCAGTTCTTC. Translation: CASSSDRGSYNEQFF.

The V gene is TRBV6-2 or TRBV6-3, the J gene TRBJ2-2; TRBD1 matches 7 bases. Trimming at V came to 4 bases and at J to 3 bases, leaving 5 bases not matched to a gene. This CDR3 comprises 15 residues. Per the germline V gene, CDR1 is MNHEY and CDR2 is SVGEGT. Here the CDR3 reads CASSSGQTYTGELFF. In nucleotides, the CDR3 is TGTGCCAGCAGTTCGGGACAGACCTACACCGGGGAGCTGTTTTTT.

The chain recombines TRBV10-3 with TRBJ2-5; D is possibly TRBD1 (6 bases). This CDR3 spans 15 amino acids. The V gene's germline CDR1 is ENHRY and CDR2 SYGVKD. Between the trimmed V and J ends, which lost 7 bases and 2 bases, there was a span of 17 bases. CDR3 sequence reads: CAIKDSGDLQETQYF. CDR3 coding DNA: TGTGCCATCAAGGACTCAGGGGACCTTCAAGAGACCCAGTACTTC.

This chain joins TRBV24-1 and TRBJ2-2; D is possibly TRBD2 (6 bases). Looked up from germline, CDR1 is KGHDR and CDR2 is SFDVKD. V was clipped by 5 bases and J by 1 base, with 7 bases between them. This CDR3 has 14 amino acids. The CDR3 protein is CATSGLENTGELFF. The DNA of the CDR3 is TGTGCCACCAGTGGACTAGAGAACACCGGGGAGCTGTTTTTT.

The chain recombines TRBV18 with TRBJ1-5; D is undetermined. The V gene's germline CDR1 is KGHSH and CDR2 LQKENI. The V end was cut by 5 bases, the J end by 2 bases, with 7 bases between. The CDR3 totals 13 residues. The CDR3 region has the DNA TGTGCCAGCTCAGGGGAGGGCAATCAGCCCCAGCATTTT. Its protein product is CASSGEGNQPQHF.

The rearrangement uses TRBV7-8 and TRBJ1-3; D remains ambiguous. There are 15 residues in the CDR3. Trimming cost V 3 bases and J 4 bases, with 13 bases left between them. CDR1 and CDR2 (germline): SGHVS, FQNEAQ. The CDR3 region has the DNA TGTGCCAGCAGCTTCTCCTCGACTCCAGGAAACACCATATATTTT. This translates into CASSFSSTPGNTIYF. The complete variable domain, with remaining parts taken from reference TRBV7-8 and TRBJ1-3, reads GAGVSQSPRYKVAKRGQDVALRCDPISGHVSLFWYQQALGQGPEFLTYFQNEAQLDKSGLPSDRFFAERPEGSVSTLKIQRTQQEDSAVYLCASSFSSTPGNTIYFGEGSWLTVV.

The chain joins TRBV6-5 to TRBJ2-5; 8 bases match TRBD1. Unmatched junction bases numbered 8, after V lost 6 bases and J lost 5 bases. CDR3 length: 14 amino acids. The germline CDR1 and CDR2 sequences are MNHEY and SVGAGI. The CDR3 nucleotides read TGTGCCAGCAGGAGAGGACAGGGCACGGAGACCCAGTACTTC. Amino acids: CASRRGQGTETQYF.

This clone was counted between two and nine times. The rearrangement links TRBV28 to TRBJ1-5; TRBD1 matches at 9 bases. The V and J ends lost 6 bases and 8 bases, in that order; junction bases with no gene match: 8. Germline V lookup: CDR1 MDHEN, CDR2 SYDVKM. CDR3 length: 14 residues. The CDR3 DNA sequence: TGTGCCAGCAGAGGGACAGGGTGGGGGGAGCCCCAGCATTTT. Encoded protein: CASRGTGWGEPQHF.

The CDR3 coding sequence is TGTGCCAGCAGCTTGCGGCCGGGGGTAGAGACCCAGTACTTC. It specifies CASSLRPGVETQYF. V gene TRBV5-6 combines with J gene TRBJ2-5; TRBD2 might be the D (6 bases). Germline loops: CDR1 SGHDT, CDR2 YYEEEE. This CDR3 is 14 amino acids long. Trimming left V 1 base short and J 4 bases short, with 11 bases between.

The chain recombines TRBV2 with TRBJ2-5; 7 nucleotides agree with TRBD2. The CDR3 extends over 12 amino acids. V trimming: 8 bases; J trimming: 4 bases; junction bases outside the gene matches: 4. Germline V gene data show CDR1 as SNHLY and CDR2 as FYNNEI. DNA of the CDR3: TGTGCCAGCGGCCCTAGCGGAGAGACCCAGTACTTC. Translating gives CASGPSGETQYF.

This chain's CDR3 is CASSVGVSGVQETQYF. The CDR3 DNA sequence: TGTGCCAGCAGCGTAGGGGTTAGCGGGGTTCAAGAGACCCAGTACTTC. V and J are TRBV9 and TRBJ2-5; 8 nucleotides line up with TRBD2. Looked up from germline, CDR1 is SGDLS and CDR2 is YYNGEE. Losses at the gene ends were 0 bases for V and 2 bases for J; bases not matched to a gene: 6. The CDR3 loop spans 16 amino acids.

The V and J genes are TRBV18 and TRBJ2-1, with 9 bases lining up with TRBD2. CDR3 length equals 15 residues. Germline CDR1 KGHSH, CDR2 LQKENI. Unmatched junction bases numbered 8, after V lost 6 bases and J lost 5 bases. The CDR3 sequence: CASSPTVAGDNEQFF. CDR3 bases: TGTGCCAGCTCGCCCACGGTAGCGGGGGACAATGAGCAGTTCTTC.

This chain joins TRBV5-5 and TRBJ2-3; D possibly corresponds to TRBD2 (7 bases). Germline CDR1 is SGHKS and CDR2 is YYEKEE (reference sequence). The CDR3 totals 15 residues. V was trimmed by 1 base and J by 3 bases, leaving 12 bases between them. The CDR3 DNA follows: TGTGCCAGCAGCTTGCGGGGGGCTGGGACAGATACGCAGTATTTT. This codes for CASSLRGAGTDTQYF.

V and J are TRBV19 and TRBJ1-1, with D maybe TRBD1 (5 bases). The germline V gene has CDR1 LNHDA and CDR2 SQIVND (reference sequence). CDR3 length equals 14 residues. Trimming removed 2 bases at V and 4 bases at J, with 11 bases between. Written as DNA, the CDR3 is TGTGCCAGTAGTATATGGACCGGGGGCACTGAAGCTTTCTTT. This encodes CASSIWTGGTEAFF.

The chain recombines TRBV7-2 with TRBJ1-2; 8 bases match TRBD1. The junction had 9 bases not matched to a gene; V was cut back by 1 base and J by 8 bases. The V gene's germline CDR1 is SGHTA and CDR2 FQGNSA. CDR3 length equals 15 residues. The CDR3: CASSLDFQGAGGYTF. The CDR3 DNA sequence: TGTGCCAGCAGCTTAGATTTCCAGGGGGCAGGAGGCTACACCTTC.

The chain joins TRBV6-4 to TRBJ2-1; no clear D. V lost 5 bases and J 7 bases, leaving 33 bases between the germline ends. The CDR3 has 20 amino acids. The V gene's germline CDR1 is MRHNA and CDR2 SNTAGT. DNA for the CDR3: TGTGCCAGCAGTTCAGGCGTGGGCTTGGGCCGCCTTGGGTCTGGGAATGAGCAGTTCTTC. Translation: CASSSGVGLGRLGSGNEQFF.

The chain employs TRBV28 and TRBJ2-3; no clear D. The CDR3 length is 14 residues. Trimming shortened V by 11 bases and J by 1 base, and 16 bases separated the two germline ends. Germline CDR1 reads MDHEN; CDR2 reads SYDVKM. CDR3 sequence (DNA): TGTGCCGCCGGCGGTAGCTTAGGCACAGATACGCAGTATTTT. It codes for CAAGGSLGTDTQYF.